This T cell receptor (beta chain) was sequenced for a study of Graves' ophthalmopathy and Graves' hyperthyroidism. Study information: Calling hyperthyroidism stable required that no ophthalmopathy show up within 18 months of follow-up. Findings of the study overall: With around 70% sensitivity and roughly 72% specificity, the model predicted ophthalmopathy progression.

Amplification of the TCR beta CDR3 regions used RNA transcripts (as template). First-round RT-PCR used HTBI primers; second-round multiplex PCR followed. MiXCR, applied by TCRdb to the multiplex PCR reads, yields one record per CDR3 protein. Counted here are over a million distinct CDR3 sequences, 35% to 40% occurring once; the ten biggest clones make up around 10%. Worth noting for this clonotype: Its target is not known.

Trimming removed 5 bases from V and 3 bases from J; junction bases left unmatched: 8. The CDR3 runs to 15 residues. The V call is TRBV12-3 or TRBV12-4, the J call TRBJ2-7, with TRBD1 identical over 9 bases. The sequence was collected from an adult man with Graves' hyperthyroidism. Sequencing was done on a sample of peripheral blood or thyroid tissue (not recorded which). CDR3 bases: TGTGCCAGCAGTAGCCGGGGACAGGGACTCTACGAGCAGTACTTC. This codes for CASSSRGQGLYEQYF.